The rows below give T cell receptor beta chains drawn from one sample of a study of blood T cell repertoires in COVID-19. Some clones are missing from TCRdb's copy, which holds only in-frame ones; the method was immunoSEQ multiplex PCR. In the table there are about 220,000 clones, around 85% of which are singletons. The specimen sequenced was PBMCs or T cells enriched from blood (not recorded which). These TCRs come from a woman aged 40 to 50 with acute COVID-19. CDR3s include the opening cysteine and the closing phenylalanine or tryptophan. D genes are given only for firm matches. Size is stated for part of the rows, as once, few or many counts, or as a class when the clone is expanded.

clone size	V gene	D gene	J gene	CDR3 DNA	CDR3 protein
-	TRBV7-3	-	TRBJ2-1	TGTGCCAGCAGCTTAGGGGCTTCGGTCTACAATGAGCAGTTCTTC	CASSLGASVYNEQFF
-	TRBV6-5	TRBD1	TRBJ1-5	TGTGCCAGCAGTTCGGACAGGGGGAAAAATCAGCCCCAGCATTTT	CASSSDRGKNQPQHF
-	TRBV28	-	TRBJ1-1	TGTGCCAGCAGCCCTACCGCATACAGGGACACTGAAGCTTTCTTT	CASSPTAYRDTEAFF
-	TRBV14	-	TRBJ2-1	TGTGCCAGCAGCCAAGGACCGGGTTGGAGTGGAGGTGAGCAGTTCTTC	CASSQGPGWSGGEQFF
-	TRBV5-1	TRBD1	TRBJ1-2	TGCGCCAGCAGCTTGGCAGGGGGAGCACCCTACACCTTC	CASSLAGGAPYTF
few	TRBV29-1	TRBD1	TRBJ1-2	TGCAGCGTCGGGGTACAGGGGGCGTCTGGCTACACCTTC	CSVGVQGASGYTF
once	TRBV6-5	TRBD2	TRBJ2-7	TGTGCCAGCAGTTACTCGGGGAGGGACTACGAGCAGTACTTC	CASSYSGRDYEQYF
-	TRBV28	TRBD1	TRBJ1-1	TGTGCCAGCAGTTTTAGGACAGGGGCTGAAGCTTTCTTT	CASSFRTGAEAFF
many	TRBV7-3	-	TRBJ1-6	TGTGCCAGCAGCTCGGGGTATAATTCACCCCTCCACTTT	CASSSGYNSPLHF
-	TRBV7-7	TRBD2	TRBJ2-6	TGTGCCAGCAGCTTAGGGGGAGGGACTGGGGCCAACGTCCTGACTTTC	CASSLGGGTGANVLTF
-	TRBV7-9	-	TRBJ1-6	TGTGCCAGCAGCTTAGGGGACGGGAGTTACAGTTCACCCCTCCACTTT	CASSLGDGSYSSPLHF
once	TRBV23-1	-	TRBJ1-4	TGCGCCAGTATTATCGGGGGGGGCGAGGAAAAACTGTTTTTT	CASIIGGGEEKLFF
-	TRBV14	-	TRBJ1-6	TGTGCCAGCAGCCAAGGCCAGGGCTACAGCTCCTATAATTCACCCCTCCACTTT	CASSQGQGYSSYNSPLHF
-	TRBV5-6	-	TRBJ1-6	TGTGCCAGCGGTCCATGGGGCGGGGAGCTTAATTCACCCCTCCACTTT	CASGPWGGELNSPLHF
-	TRBV5-6	-	TRBJ1-2	TGTGCCAGCAGCCGGCGAGGGAATGTCGGTGGTTACTATGGCTACACCTTC	CASSRRGNVGGYYGYTF
-	TRBV28	-	TRBJ2-7	TGTGCCAGCAGTTTTTGGGAAATGGACAGGGAGGGTTCTTACGAGCAGTACTTC	CASSFWEMDREGSYEQYF
few	TRBV7-9	-	TRBJ1-4	TGTGCCAGCAGCTCGGATAAGAGGTTATATGAAAAACTGTTTTTT	CASSSDKRLYEKLFF
-	TRBV4-2	-	TRBJ1-1	TGTGCCAGCAGCCCCCAGGCACAGCCTAACACTGAAGCTTTCTTT	CASSPQAQPNTEAFF
once	TRBV19	-	TRBJ2-1	TGTGCCAGTAGTTCGACACTTAACCTCTACAATGAGCAGTTCTTC	CASSSTLNLYNEQFF
-	TRBV3-1/TRBV3-2	TRBD2	TRBJ2-5	TGTGCCAGCAGTACTAGCGGGGGAGAGACCCAGTACTTC	CASSTSGGETQYF
-	TRBV30	-	TRBJ1-1	TGTGCCTGGAGCTTCGTAGGAGTTAACACTGAAGCTTTCTTT	CAWSFVGVNTEAFF
-	TRBV28	-	TRBJ1-4	TGTGCCAGCAGTTTGGGGCAGGTCGCAATAGCTAATGAAAAACTGTTTTTT	CASSLGQVAIANEKLFF
few	TRBV18	-	TRBJ1-5	TGTGCCAGCTCACAGGGGAAGAACAATCAGCCCCAGCATTTT	CASSQGKNNQPQHF
-	TRBV28	-	TRBJ1-5	TGTGCCAGTAGAAGGGGTTCTCGTCAGCCCCAGCATTTT	CASRRGSRQPQHF
-	TRBV30	TRBD1	TRBJ1-2	TGTGCCTGGACTTATCAGGGGGACTATGGCTACACCTTC	CAWTYQGDYGYTF
-	TRBV27	-	TRBJ1-2	TGTGCCAGCAGGGCGTCCGGGAGAGGCGTCGGCTACACCTTC	CASRASGRGVGYTF
-	TRBV11-3	TRBD1	TRBJ1-3	TGTGCCAGCAGCTTAGGTACAGGGGGCGAAGGAAACACCATATATTTT	CASSLGTGGEGNTIYF
few	TRBV7-2	-	TRBJ1-1	TGTGCCAGCAGCCCCCCGGCGGGATTGATCAACACTGAAGCTTTCTTT	CASSPPAGLINTEAFF
-	TRBV2	TRBD2	TRBJ2-2	TGTGCCAGCCGGGTAGCGGGAGGAGGTCGTAGCGGGGAGCTGTTTTTT	CASRVAGGGRSGELFF
-	TRBV30	-	TRBJ1-2	TGTGCCTGGAAGTCAGGGCTCTCTAACTATGGCTACACCTTC	CAWKSGLSNYGYTF
-	TRBV5-1	-	TRBJ1-6	TGCGCCAGCAGCTTGGCATCTCCCGTTCCAGGGTACATTGCCCATTCACCCCTCCACTTT	CASSLASPVPGYIAHSPLHF
-	TRBV20-1	-	TRBJ1-5	TGCAGTGCTAGTACCAGGAATCAGCCCCAGCATTTT	CSASTRNQPQHF
-	TRBV28	TRBD2	TRBJ2-2	TGTGCCAGCAGTCAATCCGGGACTAGACGTTCCGCCGGGGAGCTGTTTTTT	CASSQSGTRRSAGELFF
-	TRBV27	TRBD1	TRBJ1-6	TGTGCCAGCAGCCCGGACAGGTTTACGTCACCCCTCCACTTT	CASSPDRFTSPLHF
-	TRBV9	-	TRBJ2-3	TGTGCCAGCAGCGTAGTTGGGTGGGAAGCGGACCACACAGATACGCAGTATTTT	CASSVVGWEADHTDTQYF
-	TRBV24-1	TRBD2	TRBJ2-3	TGTGCCACCAGTGATTTGGGACTAGCGGGGGGGAAGACAGATACGCAGTATTTT	CATSDLGLAGGKTDTQYF
-	TRBV28	TRBD1	TRBJ1-2	TGTGCCAGCCTTAACAGGGGGAGTAACTATGGCTACACCTTC	CASLNRGSNYGYTF
-	TRBV7-6	-	TRBJ2-3	TGTGCCAGCAGCTTAGGGGGGCCCACAGATACGCAGTATTTT	CASSLGGPTDTQYF
-	TRBV6-2/TRBV6-3	-	TRBJ1-1	TGTGCCAGCAGTCCAGACGGGTCAGTTGGAGCTTTCTTT	CASSPDGSVGAFF
-	TRBV5-8	TRBD1	TRBJ2-1	TGTGCCAGCAGCTTGTTTTTAAATGCGGGACAGGGGGGAGAGCAGTTCTTC	CASSLFLNAGQGGEQFF
-	TRBV19	-	TRBJ2-2	TGTGCCAGTAGTCGAGGGCAGAACACCGGGGAGCTGTTTTTT	CASSRGQNTGELFF
-	TRBV11-2	TRBD1	TRBJ2-1	TGTGCCAGCAGCATAGGACAGGGGGCCGGGAATGAGCAGTTCTTC	CASSIGQGAGNEQFF
-	TRBV7-6	-	TRBJ1-3	TGTGCCAGCAGCTTGGGGAGGGAGGGAAACACCATATATTTT	CASSLGREGNTIYF
-	TRBV27	-	TRBJ1-1	TGTGCCAGCAGTTTTGTCGGGGGGCCTGAAGCTTTCTTT	CASSFVGGPEAFF
-	TRBV11-2	TRBD2	TRBJ2-1	TGTGCCAGCAGCCACACTAGCGGGAGGGGCAATGAGCAGTTCTTC	CASSHTSGRGNEQFF
-	TRBV11-2	-	TRBJ1-2	TGTGCCAGCAGCTTCAGTGGGAACACAGGGAATGGCTACACCTTC	CASSFSGNTGNGYTF
many	TRBV2	-	TRBJ2-3	TGTGCCAGCAGCGCTACCGCGGGGCAGTATTTT	CASSATAGQYF
few	TRBV3-1/TRBV3-2	TRBD1	TRBJ1-1	TGTGCCAGCAGCCGACGTTTTCTTACAGGGGAGAACACTGAAGCTTTCTTT	CASSRRFLTGENTEAFF
-	TRBV9	-	TRBJ2-3	TGTGCCAGCAGCGCAGAAATGCCCAGGGGAGATACGCAGTATTTT	CASSAEMPRGDTQYF
-	TRBV6-1	-	TRBJ2-7	TGTGCCAGCAGTGAATGGGAGGTTGGACAAATCGAGCAGTACTTC	CASSEWEVGQIEQYF
-	TRBV7-9	-	TRBJ1-2	TGTGCCAGCAGCTATACAGGTGCCGAGTATGGCTACACCTTC	CASSYTGAEYGYTF
-	TRBV6-6	TRBD1	TRBJ1-2	TGTGCCAGCACCGACAGGGTCGAAGCTAACTATGGCTACACCTTC	CASTDRVEANYGYTF
few	TRBV24-1	-	TRBJ2-2	TGTGCCACCAGTGATTGGGTGGAGACCGGGGAGCTGTTTTTT	CATSDWVETGELFF